The 17 T cell receptor beta chains given below trace back to one sample, sequenced in a study of beta chain features in type 1 diabetes. Every isolated RNA sample was fully reverse transcribed, so sequencing captured expressed TCRB transcripts. Profiling relied on immunoSEQ multiplex PCR, and the TCRdb table lists in-frame clones only, not all of them. The sample holds 900,000 or so clones, roughly 15% seen once. The sample was naive CD4+ T cells from blood. All receptors come from a young woman in good health.

This clone was detected a few times. The chain employs TRBV19 and TRBJ1-2; D might be TRBD1 (6 bases). V was pared by 5 bases and J by 5 bases, with 12 bases between. The germline CDR1 and CDR2 sequences are LNHDA and SQIVND (reference sequence). The CDR3 is 13 residues long. The DNA of the CDR3 is TGTGCCAGTAGTTCACAAGGGGGATATGGCTACACCTTC. It is translated as CASSSQGGYGYTF.

This clone was counted a few times. The rearrangement joins TRBV9 to TRBJ2-1, with 8 bases lining up with TRBD2. CDR1 is SGDLS, CDR2 YYNGEE, per germline. Trimming cost V 0 bases and J 4 bases; bases outside gene matches: 6. The length of the CDR3 is 16 residues. This chain's CDR3 is CASSVGLAGIYNEQFF. CDR3 nucleotides: TGTGCCAGCAGCGTAGGGCTAGCGGGCATTTACAATGAGCAGTTCTTC.

Only a few counts were recorded for this clone. The V gene is TRBV28, the J gene TRBJ1-3, with 7 bases fitting TRBD1. The germline V gene has CDR1 MDHEN and CDR2 SYDVKM. The CDR3 spans 15 residues. The V segment lost 6 bases and the J segment 1 base; nucleotides outside the gene matches: 6. CDR3 DNA sequence: TGTGCCAGCAGGGCGGGACAGCCATCTGGAAACACCATATATTTT. Protein product: CASRAGQPSGNTIYF.

This chain joins TRBV5-4 and TRBJ2-3; 8 nucleotides line up with TRBD1. Germline V gives CDR1 SGHNT, CDR2 YYREEE (reference sequence). CDR3 length: 13 residues. The V and J ends lost 5 bases and 4 bases, in that order; junction bases with no gene match: 3. CDR3 nucleotide sequence: TGTGCCAGCAGACAACAGGGGGCAGATACGCAGTATTTT. Amino acids: CASRQQGADTQYF.

The gene calls are TRBV9 and TRBJ2-3; TRBD2 matches at 10 bases. Unmatched junction bases numbered 6, after V lost 0 bases and J lost 2 bases. The CDR3 length is 17 residues. Germline CDR1 SGDLS, CDR2 YYNGEE. The DNA of the CDR3 is TGTGCCAGCAGCGTAGAGTCTAGCGGGAGCTACACAGATACGCAGTATTTT. Its protein is CASSVESSGSYTDTQYF.

This clone showed up just a few times. The gene calls are TRBV14 and TRBJ1-2; tentatively, D is TRBD1 (5 bases). Germline CDR1 SGHDN, CDR2 FVKESK. This CDR3 is 13 amino acids long. Trimming pared 3 bases from V and 4 bases from J, leaving 9 bases between. As DNA, the CDR3 is TGTGCCAGCAGCCACGGGACTGCCTATGGCTACACCTTC. As protein: CASSHGTAYGYTF.

This clone was found a few times. V and J are TRBV9 and TRBJ2-2, with 9 bases that match TRBD2. J lost 4 bases, V lost 3 bases, and 4 bases had no gene match. The CDR3 runs to 15 residues. Germline loops: CDR1 SGDLS, CDR2 YYNGEE. In DNA, the CDR3 is TGTGCCAGCAGCGCCGGGACTAGCCCCACCGGGGAGCTGTTTTTT. Translation gives CASSAGTSPTGELFF.

This clone has a single count. This may stem from a read error, because a much larger clone lies one nucleotide away. The CDR3 spells CASSLGTGFTGELFF. CDR3 in DNA: TGTGCCAGCAGCCTCGGGACAGGGTTCACCGGGGAGCTGTTTTTT. The chain uses TRBV27 and TRBJ2-2; 9 bases fit TRBD1. This CDR3 has 15 residues. Germline loops: CDR1 MNHEY, CDR2 SMNVEV (reference sequence). With 6 bases clipped from V and 4 bases from J, the junction kept 6 bases outside the gene matches.

This chain connects TRBV23-1 to TRBJ2-6; no firm D call. TRBV23-1 is an ORF; its function is uncertain. The germline V and J ends were trimmed by 0 bases and 1 base, with 7 bases remaining between them. The CDR3 loop spans 16 amino acids. CDR3 bases: TGCGCCAGCAGTCAATCCTACCTGTCTGGGGCCAACGTCCTGACTTTC. Translating it yields CASSQSYLSGANVLTF.

This clone has a handful of counts. This chain uses TRBV28 with TRBJ2-3, with D unclear. The CDR3 extends over 16 amino acids. The V gene's germline CDR1 is MDHEN and CDR2 SYDVKM. V lost 2 bases and J lost 0, with 12 bases in between. The CDR3 is CASSLIHPRSTDTQYF. The CDR3 DNA reads as TGTGCCAGCAGTTTAATACACCCCAGAAGCACAGATACGCAGTATTTT.

The V and J genes are TRBV5-1 and TRBJ2-1, with 12 nucleotides matching TRBD2. This CDR3 spans 16 amino acids. Germline assignment: CDR1 SGHRS and CDR2 YFSETQ. V lost 0 bases, J lost 9 bases, and 7 bases stayed unmatched. CDR3 in DNA: TGCGCCAGCAGCTTGGTTCTAGCGGGAGGGTCCGCTGAGCAGTTCTTC. Encoded protein: CASSLVLAGGSAEQFF. Variable domain in full (rest from reference TRBV5-1 and TRBJ2-1): KAGVTQTPRYLIKTRGQQVTLSCSPISGHRSVSWYQQTPGQGLQFLFEYFSETQRNKGNFPGRFSGRQFSNSRSEMNVSTLELGDSALYLCASSLVLAGGSAEQFFGPGTRLTVL.

The rearrangement joins TRBV7-9 to TRBJ1-2; D gene ambiguous. CDR1 SEHNR and CDR2 FQNEAQ come from the germline V gene (reference sequence). This CDR3 spans 12 amino acids. Trimming cost V 6 bases and J 2 bases, with 7 bases left between them. The CDR3 DNA is TGTGCCAGCAGTATCGAAAACTATGGCTACACCTTC. Residues: CASSIENYGYTF.

In DNA, the CDR3 is TGCGCCAGCAGCACGAGCGGGAGGGCAGTAGAGACCCAGTACTTC. Translating gives CASSTSGRAVETQYF. V is TRBV5-1 and J is TRBJ2-5; 10 bases are a match to TRBD2. V lost 4 bases and J lost 4; bases outside the gene matches: 7. Germline V gene sequence: CDR1 SGHRS, CDR2 YFSETQ. The CDR3 totals 15 residues.

This chain connects TRBV27 to TRBJ2-1; D is unresolved. Germline CDR1 and CDR2: MNHEY and SMNVEV (reference sequence). Trimming removed 6 bases from V and 0 bases from J, with 6 bases in between. The CDR3 length is 13 residues. CDR3 loop: CASRGSSYNEQFF. The CDR3 DNA reads TGTGCCAGCAGGGGAAGCTCCTACAATGAGCAGTTCTTC.

The CDR3 coding sequence is TGTGCCAGCAGCCAAGATTTGGCGGGAGTGAGGGCTAATGAGCAGTTCTTC. Amino acids: CASSQDLAGVRANEQFF. The J gene is TRBJ2-1, the V gene TRBV4-2; 7 bases fit TRBD2. Germline lookup yields CDR1 LGHNA and CDR2 YNFKEQ. V dropped 0 bases and J dropped 7; count of bases not matched to a gene: 12. This CDR3 has 17 residues.

Note on this clone: The junction departs from germline at one end; a sequencing error may be responsible. The sample holds other DNA sequences that translate to the same CDR3. V gene TRBV2 combines with J gene TRBJ2-7; 7 nucleotides line up with TRBD2. Germline loops: CDR1 SNHLY, CDR2 FYNNEI. The CDR3 is 15 residues long. For the CDR3, the DNA is TGCGCCAGCAGTCGCCTACTAGCGTCCACCTACGAGCAGTACTTC. Its translation: CASSRLLASTYEQYF.

V and J are TRBV5-1 and TRBJ2-5; 7 bases line up with TRBD1. CDR1 SGHRS and CDR2 YFSETQ come from the germline V gene. V lost 4 bases, J lost 2 bases, and 5 bases stayed unmatched. This CDR3 contains 14 residues. The CDR3, as DNA: TGCGCCAGCAGCGCCGACAGGGTTCAAGAGACCCAGTACTTC. It is translated as CASSADRVQETQYF.